A selection of T cell receptor beta chains follows, all from one sample in a study of CD8+ T cells in alopecia areata. Sequencing was performed with immunoSEQ multiplex PCR; in TCRdb, only in-frame clones are kept and a portion is missing. The profile shows 200,000 to 250,000 clones, 43% of them singletons. The sample consisted of CD4+ T cells sorted from blood, taken around week 37, from a patient treated with tofacitinib. The source is a human donor with alopecia areata. Each CDR3 is given with its conserved first and last residue. Each record gives: V gene, clone size, D gene, J gene, CDR3 DNA, CDR3 protein. D genes are given only for firm matches. Size values are once, few and many counts, or a class for expanded clones, and some rows have none.

>TRBV29-1|.|TRBD2|TRBJ2-7
TGCAGCGTTGTGGCTAGCGGGAAACACGGCGAGCAGTACTTC
CSVVASGKHGEQYF
>TRBV5-6|.|TRBD1|TRBJ1-2
TGTGCCAGCAGCGCCTCCGGGACAGGGTTTGGCTACACCTTC
CASSASGTGFGYTF
>TRBV10-3|.|.|TRBJ2-1
TGTGCCATCAGTGAGTCTGACGGGGGCGATTTCAATGAGCAGTTCTTC
CAISESDGGDFNEQFF
>TRBV19|.|.|TRBJ1-2
TGTGCCAGTAGTGCGGTAATAGGTTACTATGGCTACACCTTC
CASSAVIGYYGYTF
>TRBV7-8|.|.|TRBJ2-5
TGTGCCAGCAGCTCGGGACTCGGTAACGGAGAGACCCAGTACTTC
CASSSGLGNGETQYF
>TRBV25-1|.|.|TRBJ1-2
TGTGCCAGCAGTGAATCGGGTGGAGGTGGCTACACCTTC
CASSESGGGGYTF
>TRBV23-1|.|.|TRBJ2-2
TGCGCCAGCAGTCAAGGTAGCGGCCCGAACACCGGGGAGCTGTTTTTT
CASSQGSGPNTGELFF
>TRBV13|.|.|TRBJ2-3
TGTGCCAGCAGCTTAATCAGCGGCGGAGCTAGCACAGATACGCAGTATTTT
CASSLISGGASTDTQYF
>TRBV2|.|.|TRBJ2-3
TGTGCCAGCAAGTTGCAACTTGGCACAGATACGCAGTATTTT
CASKLQLGTDTQYF
>TRBV28|.|TRBD1|TRBJ2-5
TGTGCCAGCAGGAGACAGGGTCAGGAGACCCAGTACTTC
CASRRQGQETQYF
>TRBV29-1|.|TRBD1|TRBJ2-7
TGCAGCGTTGAACAGGGGGCTGGGCAGTACTTC
CSVEQGAGQYF
>TRBV6-5|.|.|TRBJ2-3
TGTGCCAGCAGTCGTGGGGATACGCAGTATTTT
CASSRGDTQYF
>TRBV2|many|.|TRBJ2-3
TGTGCCAGCAGCGCTAGGCCAGATACGCAGTATTTT
CASSARPDTQYF
>TRBV29-1|.|.|TRBJ2-1
TGCAGCGTTGGGCTCCCCTCCCCCTCCTACAATGAGCAGTTCTTC
CSVGLPSPSYNEQFF
>TRBV30|few|TRBD2|TRBJ2-1
TGTGCCCTGGGACTAGCGGGTAATGAGCAGTTCTTC
CALGLAGNEQFF
>TRBV11-2|once|TRBD1|TRBJ2-7
TGTGCCAGCAGCTTAGTCCAGGGGGCCACCTACGAGCAGTACTTC
CASSLVQGATYEQYF
>TRBV5-1|.|TRBD1|TRBJ2-2
TGCGCCTCCCAGGCGGGGACAGGGAACACCGGGGAGCTGTTTTTT
CASQAGTGNTGELFF
>TRBV7-2|many|.|TRBJ1-1
TGTGCCAGCAGCTACCAAGGTCAGGGGCGAGGGGCTTTCTTT
CASSYQGQGRGAFF
>TRBV10-3|.|.|TRBJ2-7
TGTGCCATCAGTAACAGGGAAGCCTACGAGCAGTACTTC
CAISNREAYEQYF
>TRBV27|once|.|TRBJ2-3
TGTGCCAGCAGGGTCACAGATACGCAGTATTTT
CASRVTDTQYF
>TRBV7-2|many|.|TRBJ2-3
TGTGCCAGCAGCTTAGCGCGGGGCGGGATCCAGTATTTT
CASSLARGGIQYF
>TRBV29-1|few|TRBD2|TRBJ2-7
TGCAGCGTGTGGACTAGCGGGAGAAAAATGGACGAGCAGTACTTC
CSVWTSGRKMDEQYF